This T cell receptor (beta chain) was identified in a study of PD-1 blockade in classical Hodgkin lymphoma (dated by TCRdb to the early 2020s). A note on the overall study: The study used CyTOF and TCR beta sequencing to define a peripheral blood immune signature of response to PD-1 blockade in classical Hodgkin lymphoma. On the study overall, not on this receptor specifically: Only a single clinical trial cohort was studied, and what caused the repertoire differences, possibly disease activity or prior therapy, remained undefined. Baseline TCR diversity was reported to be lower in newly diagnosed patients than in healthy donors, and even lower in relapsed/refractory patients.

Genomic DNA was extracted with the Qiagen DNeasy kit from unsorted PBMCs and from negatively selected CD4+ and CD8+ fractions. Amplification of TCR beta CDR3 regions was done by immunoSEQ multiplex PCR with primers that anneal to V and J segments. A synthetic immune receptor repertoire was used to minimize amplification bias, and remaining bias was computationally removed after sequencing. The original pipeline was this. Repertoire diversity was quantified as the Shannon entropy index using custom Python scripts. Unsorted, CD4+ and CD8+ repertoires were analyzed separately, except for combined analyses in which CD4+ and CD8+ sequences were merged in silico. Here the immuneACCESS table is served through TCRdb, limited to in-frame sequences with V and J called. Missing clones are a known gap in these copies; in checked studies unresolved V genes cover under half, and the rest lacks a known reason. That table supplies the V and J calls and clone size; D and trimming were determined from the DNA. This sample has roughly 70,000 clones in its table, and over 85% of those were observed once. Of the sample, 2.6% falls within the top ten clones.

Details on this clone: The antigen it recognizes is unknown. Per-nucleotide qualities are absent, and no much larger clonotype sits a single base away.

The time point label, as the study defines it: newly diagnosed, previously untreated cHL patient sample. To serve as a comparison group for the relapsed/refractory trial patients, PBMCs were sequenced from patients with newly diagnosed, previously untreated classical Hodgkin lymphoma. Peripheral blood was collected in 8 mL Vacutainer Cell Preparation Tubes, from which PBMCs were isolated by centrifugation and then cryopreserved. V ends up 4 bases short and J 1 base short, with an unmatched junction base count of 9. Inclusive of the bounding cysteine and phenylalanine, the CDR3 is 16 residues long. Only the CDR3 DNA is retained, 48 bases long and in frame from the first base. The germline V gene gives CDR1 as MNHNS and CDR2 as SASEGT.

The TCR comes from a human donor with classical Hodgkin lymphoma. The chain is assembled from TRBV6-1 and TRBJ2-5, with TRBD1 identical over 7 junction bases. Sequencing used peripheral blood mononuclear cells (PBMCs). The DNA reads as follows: TGTGCCAGCAGTGTTAATCGACAGGGCCTCCAAGAGACCCAGTACTTC. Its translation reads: CASSVNRQGLQETQYF.